This is a list of T cell receptor beta chains from one sample in a study of CD8+CD57+ T cells in acquired aplastic anemia. TCRdb fed the reads into MiXCR, producing one record per CDR3 protein. The sample records some 170,000 distinct CDR3 sequences, around 75% being singletons. Specimen: sorted CD4+, CD8+, or CD8+CD57+ T cells (not recorded which) from PBMCs. Receptors were obtained from a human donor with aplastic anemia. Each CDR3 is given with its conserved first and last residue. D genes are given only for firm matches. For some rows the clone size is stated as once, few or many, or as a class when expanded; others skip it.

TRBJ2-7	TRBV2	NA	NA	TGTGCCAGCAGTACCCACGAGGGGCTAGAGCAGTACTTC	CASSTHEGLEQYF
TRBJ1-6	TRBV2	NA	few	TGTGCCAGCAGTGAACAACAAGGGTCACCCCTCCACTTT	CASSEQQGSPLHF
TRBJ2-7	TRBV4-1	NA	NA	TGCGCCAGCAGCCAGAATGGCCAGGGGAGCTACGAGCAGTACTTC	CASSQNGQGSYEQYF
TRBJ2-7	TRBV12-3/TRBV12-4	TRBD2	NA	TGTGCCAGCAGTTTACGCGGGAGAGGGTACGAGCAGTACTTC	CASSLRGRGYEQYF
TRBJ1-1	TRBV29-1	NA	NA	TGCAGCGCAGTAAGTATGGGCACTGAAGCTTTCTTT	CSAVSMGTEAFF
TRBJ1-1	TRBV29-1	NA	NA	TGCAGCGTGTGGGGCAGGTGGGACACTGAAGCTTTCTTT	CSVWGRWDTEAFF
TRBJ2-2	TRBV6-1	NA	NA	TGTGCCAGCAGTGAAGCGCTTGGGGAGCTGTTTTTT	CASSEALGELFF
TRBJ2-2	TRBV20-1	NA	NA	TGCAGTGCTATCCTGTCCCAGGGTTCCGGGGAGCTGTTTTTT	CSAILSQGSGELFF
TRBJ2-7	TRBV9	TRBD2	NA	TGTGCCAGCAGCGTAGACGGGGGGAGTCCGAGAGAGCAGTACTTC	CASSVDGGSPREQYF
TRBJ2-3	TRBV7-2	TRBD1	NA	TGTGCCAGCAGCTTAGTTACCAGGGGGCCAGATACGCAGTATTTT	CASSLVTRGPDTQYF
TRBJ2-1	TRBV5-8	TRBD2	NA	TGTGCCAGCAGCTCCGGGACTAGCAATGAGCAGTTCTTC	CASSSGTSNEQFF
TRBJ2-5	TRBV4-1	NA	NA	TGCGCCAGCAGAGAAACGGGACAACTCCAAGAGACCCAGTACTTC	CASRETGQLQETQYF
TRBJ1-2	TRBV7-9	NA	few	TGTGCCAGCAGTGACGACTATGGCTACACCTTC	CASSDDYGYTF
TRBJ1-2	TRBV6-1	NA	NA	TGTGCCAGCAGCCGGGACGGAGCTAACTATGGCTACACCTTC	CASSRDGANYGYTF
TRBJ2-1	TRBV19	TRBD2	few	TGTGCCAGTAGTATTCGGACTAGCGGGAATGCTGAGCAGTTCTTC	CASSIRTSGNAEQFF
TRBJ2-7	TRBV20-1	NA	few	TGCAGTGCTAGGGTTCTGGTGTCCTACGAGCAGTACTTC	CSARVLVSYEQYF
TRBJ2-3	TRBV15	NA	NA	TGTGCCACCAGCAGAGATTGGTCTAGCCCCCCTAGCACAGATACGCAGTATTTT	CATSRDWSSPPSTDTQYF
TRBJ2-3	TRBV7-9	TRBD1	NA	TGCGCCAGCAGCCAAGACTATGTCAGGGGGCGCGCAGATACGCAGTATTTT	CASSQDYVRGRADTQYF
TRBJ2-7	TRBV20-1	TRBD1	NA	TGCAGTGCTAATGACAGGGGATCCTACGAGCAGTACTTC	CSANDRGSYEQYF
TRBJ2-1	TRBV7-8	TRBD2	NA	TGTGCCAGCAGCTTACGTCTAGCGGGAGTCAATGAGCAGTTCTTC	CASSLRLAGVNEQFF
TRBJ2-5	TRBV10-2	NA	NA	TGCGCCAGCAGTGAGCATAGACTAGAGTCAGAGACCCAGTACTTC	CASSEHRLESETQYF
TRBJ2-1	TRBV15	TRBD1	NA	TGTGCCACCAGCAGAGATTTTATGGGACAGGACGTTGAGAATGAGCAGTTCTTC	CATSRDFMGQDVENEQFF
TRBJ2-1	TRBV19	NA	NA	TGTGCCAGTAGGAATTGGGACCACAATGAGCAGTTCTTC	CASRNWDHNEQFF
TRBJ2-7	TRBV9	NA	NA	TGTGCCAGCAGCGTAGAGGCCGGTAGAATCTACGAGCAGTACTTC	CASSVEAGRIYEQYF
TRBJ2-3	TRBV5-6	TRBD1	NA	TGTGCCAGCAGCTTTGAGGGGGCGGATACGCAGTATTTT	CASSFEGADTQYF
TRBJ2-7	TRBV7-2	NA	NA	TGTGCCAGCAGCTTGGGGAGCTGGACCCCGGAGCAGTACTTC	CASSLGSWTPEQYF
TRBJ2-5	TRBV7-2	NA	NA	TGTGCCAGCAGCCAAGCTGGGGGGTGGGAGACCCAGTACTTC	CASSQAGGWETQYF
TRBJ1-2	TRBV10-3	NA	NA	TGTGCCAGTGGTGAGCAGGAGACCTATGGCTACACCTTC	CASGEQETYGYTF
TRBJ1-1	TRBV3-1	NA	NA	TGTGCCAGCAGCCCCCTGGGAGACACTGAAGCTTTCTTT	CASSPLGDTEAFF
TRBJ2-3	TRBV7-8	TRBD2	NA	TGTGCCAGCAGCCCAAAACGGGGGGGCGGGGGGTCAACAGATACGCAGTATTTT	CASSPKRGGGGSTDTQYF
TRBJ2-3	TRBV6-1	TRBD2	many	TGTGCCAGCAGTGAACTGGGGGGGTCAGCTTACACAGATACGCAGTATTTT	CASSELGGSAYTDTQYF
TRBJ2-7	TRBV20-1	NA	NA	TGCAGTGCTAGACACAGGTCGTCCTACGAGCAGTACTTC	CSARHRSSYEQYF
TRBJ2-3	TRBV7-6	TRBD2	few	TGTGCCAGCAGGGCTAGCGGGTTCACAGATACGCAGTATTTT	CASRASGFTDTQYF
TRBJ1-4	TRBV9	TRBD1	NA	TGTGCCAGCAGCGTAGGACAGGGGAACTCGGAACTGTTTTTT	CASSVGQGNSELFF
TRBJ2-6	TRBV5-6	NA	many	TGTGCCAGCAGCTTGGCCCTAGACACTCACCACTCTGGGGCCAACGTCCTGACTTTC	CASSLALDTHHSGANVLTF
TRBJ1-1	TRBV20-1	NA	NA	TGCAGTGCTAGAGATATGGAGGAGGGAGTGAGCACTGAAGCTGTCTTT	CSARDMEEGVSTEAVF
TRBJ2-5	TRBV6-1	NA	once	TGTGCCAGCCGTTTCGCCTCTTACCAAGAGACCCAGTACTTC	CASRFASYQETQYF
TRBJ1-2	TRBV12-3/TRBV12-4	NA	NA	TGTGCCAGCAGTGCCGGGACACCACTTGATGGCTACACCTTC	CASSAGTPLDGYTF
TRBJ2-7	TRBV20-1	NA	NA	TGCAGTGCTAGACCCGATAGCGGCTACGAGCAGTACTTC	CSARPDSGYEQYF